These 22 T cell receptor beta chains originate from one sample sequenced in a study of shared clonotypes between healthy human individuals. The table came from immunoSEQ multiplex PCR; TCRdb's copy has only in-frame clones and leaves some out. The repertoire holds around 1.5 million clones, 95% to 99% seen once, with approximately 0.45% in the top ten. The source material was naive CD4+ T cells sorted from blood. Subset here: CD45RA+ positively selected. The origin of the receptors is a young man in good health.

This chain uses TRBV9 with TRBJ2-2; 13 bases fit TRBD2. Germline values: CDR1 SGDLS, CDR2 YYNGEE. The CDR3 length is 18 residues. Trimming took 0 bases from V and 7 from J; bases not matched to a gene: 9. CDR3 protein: CASSVGTSGSQGIGELFF. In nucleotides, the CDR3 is TGTGCCAGCAGCGTAGGGACTAGCGGGAGTCAGGGAATCGGGGAGCTGTTTTTT.

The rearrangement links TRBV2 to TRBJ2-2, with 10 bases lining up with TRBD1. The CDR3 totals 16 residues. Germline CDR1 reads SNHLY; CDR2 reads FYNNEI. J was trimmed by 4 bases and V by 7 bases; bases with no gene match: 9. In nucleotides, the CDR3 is TGTGCCAGCACCGACAGGGGGCGAAGATCCACCGGGGAGCTGTTTTTT. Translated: CASTDRGRRSTGELFF.

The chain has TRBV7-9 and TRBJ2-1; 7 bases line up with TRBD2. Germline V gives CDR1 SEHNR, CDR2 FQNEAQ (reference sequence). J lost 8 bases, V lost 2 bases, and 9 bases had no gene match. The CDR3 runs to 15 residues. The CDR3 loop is CASSLRTGGSDEQFF. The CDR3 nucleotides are TGTGCCAGCAGCTTAAGGACGGGCGGGAGTGATGAGCAGTTCTTC.

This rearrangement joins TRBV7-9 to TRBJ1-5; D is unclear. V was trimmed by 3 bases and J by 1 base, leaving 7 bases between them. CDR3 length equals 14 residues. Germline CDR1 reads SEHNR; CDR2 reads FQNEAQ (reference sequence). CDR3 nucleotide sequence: TGTGCCAGCAGCTTGTTGGGAAGCAATCAGCCCCAGCATTTT. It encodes CASSLLGSNQPQHF.

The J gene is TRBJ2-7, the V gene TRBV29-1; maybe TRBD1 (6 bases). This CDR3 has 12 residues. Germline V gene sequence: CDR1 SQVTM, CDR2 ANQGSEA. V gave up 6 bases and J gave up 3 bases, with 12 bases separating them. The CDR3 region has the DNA TGCAGCGTCCGGGACAAAAACTACGAGCAGTACTTC. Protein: CSVRDKNYEQYF.

CDR3 DNA: TGTGCCAGCAGCCCCCGACGATGGCCCCCTGGGGCCAACGTCCTGACTTTC. Amino acids: CASSPRRWPPGANVLTF. The chain couples TRBV21-1 to TRBJ2-6. TRBV21-1 is marked as a pseudogene. The CDR3 spans 17 residues.

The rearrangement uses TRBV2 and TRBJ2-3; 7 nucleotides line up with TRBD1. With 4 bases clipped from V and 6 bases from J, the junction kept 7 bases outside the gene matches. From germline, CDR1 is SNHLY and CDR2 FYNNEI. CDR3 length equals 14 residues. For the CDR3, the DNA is TGTGCCAGCAGTGTGACAGGGACCGGCGATACGCAGTATTTT. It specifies CASSVTGTGDTQYF.

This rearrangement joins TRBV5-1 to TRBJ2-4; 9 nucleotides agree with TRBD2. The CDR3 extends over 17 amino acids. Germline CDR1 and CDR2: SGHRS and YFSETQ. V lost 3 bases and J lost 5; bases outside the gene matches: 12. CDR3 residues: CASSSQPTSGGENIQYF. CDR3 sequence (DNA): TGCGCCAGCAGCTCCCAACCGACTAGCGGAGGGGAAAACATTCAGTACTTC.

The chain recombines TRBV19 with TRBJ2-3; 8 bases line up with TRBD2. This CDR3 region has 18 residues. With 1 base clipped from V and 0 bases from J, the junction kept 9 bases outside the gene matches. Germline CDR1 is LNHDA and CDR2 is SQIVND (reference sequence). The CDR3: CASSIGGSGTTSTDTQYF. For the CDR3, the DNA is TGTGCCAGTAGTATAGGAGGTAGCGGGACAACTAGCACAGATACGCAGTATTTT. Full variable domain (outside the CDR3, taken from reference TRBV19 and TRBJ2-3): DGGITQSPKYLFRKEGQNVTLSCEQNLNHDAMYWYRQDPGQGLRLIYYSQIVNDFQKGDIAEGYSVSREKKESFPLTVTSAQKNPTAFYLCASSIGGSGTTSTDTQYFGPGTRLTVL.

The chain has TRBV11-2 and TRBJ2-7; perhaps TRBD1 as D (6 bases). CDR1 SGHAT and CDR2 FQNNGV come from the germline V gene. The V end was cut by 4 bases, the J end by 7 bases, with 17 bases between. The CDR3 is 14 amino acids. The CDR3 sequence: CASSSNRVSWEQYF. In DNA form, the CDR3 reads TGTGCCAGCAGCTCCAACAGGGTTAGTTGGGAGCAGTACTTC.

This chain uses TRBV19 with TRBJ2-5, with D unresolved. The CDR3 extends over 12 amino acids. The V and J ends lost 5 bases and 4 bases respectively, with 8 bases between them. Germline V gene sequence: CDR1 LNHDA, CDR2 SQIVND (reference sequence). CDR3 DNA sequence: TGTGCCAGTAGTGGGGATGTAGAGACCCAGTACTTC. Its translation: CASSGDVETQYF.

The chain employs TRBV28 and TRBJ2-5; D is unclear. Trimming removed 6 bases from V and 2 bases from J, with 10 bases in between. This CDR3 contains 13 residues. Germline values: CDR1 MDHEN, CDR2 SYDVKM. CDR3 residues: CASSSPGQETQYF. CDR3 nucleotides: TGTGCCAGCAGCTCCCCCGGACAAGAGACCCAGTACTTC.

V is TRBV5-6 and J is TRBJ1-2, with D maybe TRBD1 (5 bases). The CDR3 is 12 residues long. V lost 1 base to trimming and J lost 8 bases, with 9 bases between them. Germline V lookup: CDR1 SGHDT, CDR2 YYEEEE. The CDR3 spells CASSLRGWGYTF. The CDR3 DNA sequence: TGTGCCAGCAGCTTGAGGGGTTGGGGCTACACCTTC.

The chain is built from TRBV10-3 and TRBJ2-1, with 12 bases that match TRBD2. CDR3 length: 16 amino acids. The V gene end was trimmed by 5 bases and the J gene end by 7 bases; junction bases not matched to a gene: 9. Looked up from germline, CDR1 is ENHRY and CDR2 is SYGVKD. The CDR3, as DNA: TGTGCCATCAGTCGAACGGCTAGCGGGAGGGGGAATGAGCAGTTCTTC. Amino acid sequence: CAISRTASGRGNEQFF.

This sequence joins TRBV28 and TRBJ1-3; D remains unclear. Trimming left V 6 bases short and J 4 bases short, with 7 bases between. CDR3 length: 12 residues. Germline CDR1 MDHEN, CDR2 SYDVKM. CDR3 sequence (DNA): TGTGCCAGCAGAACTAGGGGAAACACCATATATTTT. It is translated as CASRTRGNTIYF.

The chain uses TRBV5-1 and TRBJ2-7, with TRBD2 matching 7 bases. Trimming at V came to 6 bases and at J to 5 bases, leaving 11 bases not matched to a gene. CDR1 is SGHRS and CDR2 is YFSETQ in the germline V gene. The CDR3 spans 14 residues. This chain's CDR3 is CASTPRGGAHEQYF. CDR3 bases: TGCGCCAGCACTCCCCGGGGAGGGGCCCACGAGCAGTACTTC.

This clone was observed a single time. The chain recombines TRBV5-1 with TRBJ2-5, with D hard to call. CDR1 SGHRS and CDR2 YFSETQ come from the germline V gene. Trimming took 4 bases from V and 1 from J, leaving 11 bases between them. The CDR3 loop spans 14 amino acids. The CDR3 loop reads CASSPVASQETQYF. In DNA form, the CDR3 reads TGCGCCAGCAGCCCCGTGGCTTCCCAAGAGACCCAGTACTTC.

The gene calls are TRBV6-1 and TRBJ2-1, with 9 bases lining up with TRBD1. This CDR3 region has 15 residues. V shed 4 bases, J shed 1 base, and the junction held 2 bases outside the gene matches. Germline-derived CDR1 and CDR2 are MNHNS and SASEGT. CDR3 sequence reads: CASSVTGGSYNEQFF. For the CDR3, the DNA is TGTGCCAGCAGTGTGACAGGGGGGTCCTACAATGAGCAGTTCTTC.

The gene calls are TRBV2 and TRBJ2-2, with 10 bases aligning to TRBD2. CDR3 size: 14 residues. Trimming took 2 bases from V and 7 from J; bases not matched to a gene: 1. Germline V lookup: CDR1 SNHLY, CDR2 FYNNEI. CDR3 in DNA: TGTGCCAGCAGTGAAACTAGCGGGGACGGGGAGCTGTTTTTT. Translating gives CASSETSGDGELFF.

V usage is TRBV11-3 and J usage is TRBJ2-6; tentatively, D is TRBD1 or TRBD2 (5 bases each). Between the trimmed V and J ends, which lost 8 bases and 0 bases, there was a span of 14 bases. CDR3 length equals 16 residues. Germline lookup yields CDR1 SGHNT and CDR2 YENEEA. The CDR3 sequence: CASAYPGASGANVLTF. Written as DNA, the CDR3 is TGTGCCAGCGCCTACCCCGGGGCCTCTGGGGCCAACGTCCTGACTTTC.

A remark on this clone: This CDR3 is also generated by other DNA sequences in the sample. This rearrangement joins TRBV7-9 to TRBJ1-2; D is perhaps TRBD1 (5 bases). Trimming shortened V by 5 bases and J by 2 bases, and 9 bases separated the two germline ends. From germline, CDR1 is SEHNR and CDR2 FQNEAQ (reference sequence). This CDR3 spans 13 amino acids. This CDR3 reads CASSPTVNYGYTF. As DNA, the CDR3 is TGTGCCAGCAGCCCGACAGTAAACTATGGCTACACCTTC. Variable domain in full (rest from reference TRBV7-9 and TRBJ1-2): DTGVSQNPRHKITKRGQNVTFRCDPISEHNRLYWYRQTLGQGPEFLTYFQNEAQLEKSRLLSDRFSAERPKGSFSTLEIQRTEQGDSAMYLCASSPTVNYGYTFGSGTRLTVV.

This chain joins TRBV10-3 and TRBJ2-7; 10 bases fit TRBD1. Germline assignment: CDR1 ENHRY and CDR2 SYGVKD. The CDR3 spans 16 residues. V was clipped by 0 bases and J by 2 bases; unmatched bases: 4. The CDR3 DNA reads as TGTGCCATCAGTGAGTCGCAAGGGACAGGGGCCTACGAGCAGTACTTC. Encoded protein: CAISESQGTGAYEQYF.